Below are 19 T cell receptor beta chains sequenced from a single sample in a study of T cells in Graves' hyperthyroidism and ophthalmopathy. TCR beta CDR3 sequences were amplified from RNA transcripts. During a first-round RT-PCR of the TCR CDR3, the HTBI primer set was used. TCRdb itself ran the multiplex PCR reads through MiXCR, one entry per CDR3 protein. The top ten clones hold 25% to 35% of a sample with more than 150,000 distinct CDR3 sequences, over 15% of them seen once. The specimen was blood. The source is a woman aged 45-65 years with Graves' hyperthyroidism.

This clonotype was observed at least ten times. The chain recombines TRBV7-9 with TRBJ1-2, with D tentatively TRBD1 (6 bases). The CDR3 is 16 amino acids. CDR1 and CDR2 from the germline V gene are SEHNR and FQNEAQ (reference sequence). V shed 5 bases and J shed 4 bases, with 20 bases lying between them. The CDR3 reads CASSPMAGGAGYGYTF. The CDR3 DNA is TGTGCCAGCAGCCCAATGGCGGGGGGCGCCGGCTATGGCTACACCTTC. Filled out from reference TRBV7-9 and TRBJ1-2, the complete variable domain reads DTGVSQNPRHKITKRGQNVTFRCDPISEHNRLYWYRQTLGQGPEFLTYFQNEAQLEKSRLLSDRFSAERPKGSFSTLEIQRTEQGDSAMYLCASSPMAGGAGYGYTFGSGTRLTVV.

This clonotype was counted ten times or more. The chain couples TRBV28 to TRBJ1-5; D might be TRBD1 (5 bases). The V and J ends lost 7 bases and 0 bases respectively, with 10 bases between them. Germline V gives CDR1 MDHEN, CDR2 SYDVKM. The CDR3 is made up of 14 amino acids. This CDR3 reads CASNSGFSNQPQHF. Here the CDR3 DNA reads TGTGCCAGCAACTCAGGGTTTAGCAATCAGCCCCAGCATTTT.

The chain is built from TRBV12-3 or TRBV12-4 and TRBJ1-1, with D tentatively TRBD1 (6 bases). The V and J ends lost 6 bases and 3 bases respectively, with 14 bases between them. The CDR3 length is 14 residues. CDR3 protein: CASSYQQGYTEAFF. The DNA of the CDR3 is TGTGCCAGCAGCTATCAACAGGGTTACACTGAAGCTTTCTTT.

This clonotype has a count of ten or more. J is TRBJ2-7 and V is TRBV5-6, with TRBD2 matching 8 bases. Germline V lookup: CDR1 SGHDT, CDR2 YYEEEE. This CDR3 comprises 14 residues. Trimming cost V 8 bases and J 2 bases; bases outside gene matches: 9. CDR3 DNA sequence: TGTGCCAGTAAAACGGGGGGGATGGCCTACGAGCAGTACTTC. The encoded protein is CASKTGGMAYEQYF.

The CDR3, as DNA: TGTGCCAGCTCATCATTAGGGAGAGATACGCAGTATTTT. Protein sequence: CASSSLGRDTQYF. The rearrangement links TRBV18 to TRBJ2-3; tentative D call: TRBD2 (5 bases). The CDR3 is 13 amino acids. Trimming took off 5 bases at V and 5 bases at J, with 11 bases between the two ends. In germline, CDR1 is KGHSH, CDR2 LQKENI.

This chain uses TRBV20-1 with TRBJ2-2; 8 bases match TRBD2. In germline, CDR1 is DFQATT, CDR2 SNEGSKA (reference sequence). The ends lost 3 bases at V and 4 bases at J; junction bases unmatched: 4. The CDR3 sequence is 14 residues long. The CDR3 sequence: CSASGGAVTGELFF. The CDR3 DNA reads as TGCAGTGCTAGCGGGGGGGCGGTCACCGGGGAGCTGTTTTTT.

This clonotype was counted ten times or more. This chain connects TRBV7-9 to TRBJ2-3; 11 positions agree with TRBD1. This CDR3 is 16 amino acids long. Germline CDR1 is SEHNR and CDR2 is FQNEAQ (reference sequence). The ends lost 5 bases at V and 3 bases at J; junction bases unmatched: 7. In nucleotides, the CDR3 is TGTGCCAGCAGCCCTAGGGACAGGGGGAGGACAGATACGCAGTATTTT. This sequence encodes CASSPRDRGRTDTQYF.

Ten or more counts support this clonotype. V and J are TRBV7-9 and TRBJ2-3; D gene uncertain. The CDR3 consists of 15 residues. Germline lookup yields CDR1 SEHNR and CDR2 FQNEAQ (reference sequence). V lost 2 bases and J lost 3, with 12 bases in between. CDR3 loop: CASSLRFGRTDTQYF. CDR3 DNA: TGTGCCAGCAGCTTAAGGTTTGGTCGTACAGATACGCAGTATTTT.

The chain links TRBV4-2 to TRBJ2-1; D unresolved. The CDR3 loop spans 15 amino acids. Trimming removed 1 base from V and 7 bases from J, with 14 bases in between. The germline gives CDR1 LGHNA, CDR2 YNFKEQ. This chain's CDR3 is CASSQGFGPGNEQFF. CDR3 nucleotides: TGTGCCAGCAGCCAAGGGTTTGGGCCTGGAAATGAGCAGTTCTTC.

This clonotype has ten or more counts. V gene TRBV27 combines with J gene TRBJ2-3; no firm D call. Trimming cost V 3 bases and J 1 base, with 11 bases left between them. CDR3 length equals 15 residues. Germline CDR1 and CDR2: MNHEY and SMNVEV (reference sequence). The CDR3 sequence is CASSLWPGGTDTQYF. CDR3 coding DNA: TGTGCCAGCAGTTTGTGGCCTGGAGGCACAGATACGCAGTATTTT.

V and J are TRBV20-1 and TRBJ1-6, with 10 bases lining up with TRBD1. V was pared by 3 bases and J by 8 bases, with 16 bases of the junction left unmatched. The CDR3 spans 18 residues. In germline, CDR1 is DFQATT, CDR2 SNEGSKA (reference sequence). CDR3 protein: CSASARGISGQGYSPLHF. The CDR3 DNA reads TGCAGTGCTAGTGCGAGAGGGATTTCGGGACAGGGGTATTCACCCCTCCACTTT.

This clonotype was seen repeatedly, ten times or more. This chain links TRBV20-1 with TRBJ2-7, with D uncertain. This CDR3 has 11 amino acids. The germline gives CDR1 DFQATT, CDR2 SNEGSKA (reference sequence). Trimming took off 5 bases at V and 6 bases at J, with 11 bases between the two ends. CDR3 sequence reads: CSAELVVEQYF. The DNA of the CDR3 is TGCAGTGCTGAGTTAGTAGTCGAGCAGTACTTC.

A note on this clonotype: One base away lies a much larger clone, so this may be a sequencing read error. Because the CDR3 is missing its conserved closing phenylalanine or tryptophan, this is likely a read error. The V call is TRBV7-6, the J call TRBJ2-5; D gene ambiguous. The germline V gene encodes CDR1 SGHVS and CDR2 FNYEAQ. V lost 5 bases and J lost 0, with 10 bases in between. The CDR3 sequence is 14 residues long. CDR3 DNA sequence: TGTGCCAGCAGCGAGATAGGGTACCAAGAGACCCAGTACTCC. Translated: CASSEIGYQETQYS.

This clonotype appeared many times. This rearrangement joins TRBV3-1 to TRBJ1-1; perhaps TRBD1 as D (5 bases). The CDR3 loop spans 14 amino acids. From germline, CDR1 is LGHDT and CDR2 YNNKEL (reference sequence). The ends were cut back, 4 bases at V and 0 bases at J, with 9 bases in the middle. CDR3 residues: CASSPRGMNTEAFF. CDR3 DNA: TGTGCCAGCAGCCCGAGGGGCATGAACACTGAAGCTTTCTTT.

This clonotype was found a few times. The chain employs TRBV4-2 and TRBJ1-1; D gene ambiguous. CDR1 and CDR2 from the germline V gene are LGHNA and YNFKEQ. The CDR3 contains 12 residues. Trimming took off 1 base at V and 11 bases at J, with 11 bases between the two ends. CDR3 sequence (DNA): TGTGCCAGCAGCCAAGTGACCGCAGAGGCTTTCTTT. Amino acids: CASSQVTAEAFF.

The chain's CDR3 is CASSDAYRGYRNEQFF. In DNA form, the CDR3 reads TGCGCCAGCAGCGACGCATACAGGGGGTATAGGAATGAGCAGTTCTTC. J is TRBJ2-1 and V is TRBV5-1; 8 bases are a match to TRBD1. The CDR3 is 16 amino acids. CDR1 SGHRS and CDR2 YFSETQ come from the germline V gene. V trimming: 4 bases; J trimming: 7 bases; junction bases outside the gene matches: 13.

Ten or more counts support this clonotype. CDR3 sequence: CASSLMTGGLGEQYF. For the CDR3, the DNA is TGTGCCAGCAGTTTAATGACAGGGGGTTTGGGCGAGCAGTACTTC. The chain joins TRBV28 to TRBJ2-7; TRBD1 agrees at 9 bases. The germline V gene encodes CDR1 MDHEN and CDR2 SYDVKM. The CDR3 loop spans 15 amino acids. Trimming removed 2 bases from V and 6 bases from J; junction bases left unmatched: 8.

This clonotype has at least ten counts. V and J are TRBV12-3 or TRBV12-4 and TRBJ1-4; possibly TRBD1 for D (5 bases). Trimming took off 3 bases at V and 5 bases at J, with 10 bases between the two ends. The length of the CDR3 is 14 residues. This chain's CDR3 is CASSLGVLNEKLFF. Here the CDR3 DNA reads TGTGCCAGCAGTTTGGGGGTATTGAATGAAAAACTGTTTTTT.

This clonotype was detected many times. The V call is TRBV7-2, the J call TRBJ2-3, with 7 bases lining up with TRBD2. The junction had 5 bases not matched to a gene; V was cut back by 5 bases and J by 0 bases. The CDR3 consists of 15 residues. Germline values: CDR1 SGHTA, CDR2 FQGNSA. The CDR3 loop is CASSPTSASTDTQYF. DNA for the CDR3: TGTGCCAGCAGCCCTACTAGCGCCAGCACAGATACGCAGTATTTT.